The present T cell receptor beta chain was sequenced within a study of T cell responses to AZD1222 COVID-19 vaccine. Data came from immunoSEQ multiplex PCR; TCRdb stores just in-frame clones and leaves some out. The sample has 80,000 to 100,000 clones; roughly 89% are singletons. This clone has a handful of counts. CDR1 SNHLY and CDR2 FYNNEI come from the germline V gene. This CDR3 spans 13 amino acids. V lost 5 bases, J lost 1 base, and 8 bases lay in between. This specimen was peripheral blood, taken on day 0 of AZD1222 vaccination. This chain joins TRBV2 and TRBJ1-1, with D hard to call. The origin of this receptor is an adult in good health. Written as DNA, the CDR3 is TGTGCCAGCAGTTATACAGAGAACACTGAAGCTTTCTTT. Its protein product is CASSYTENTEAFF.